The 8 T cell receptor beta chains in this list originate from one sample, sequenced in a study of T-cell reconstitution after alpha-beta-depleted transplantation in children. Preparation of the TCRbeta library used unique molecular identifiers. TCRdb re-derived calls from the PCR reads in MiXCR, one entry per CDR3 protein. The data show around 490,000 distinct CDR3 sequences, with roughly 11% seen just once and about 15% held by the top ten. The input for sequencing was PBMCs, mostly from graft donor cells, taken 180 days after TCRalphabeta/CD19-depleted stem cell transplant. The receptor source for this set is a female patient aged 2-15 years who had a stem cell transplant for aplastic anemia, so the T cells may come from the graft donor.

The chain links TRBV7-2 to TRBJ1-5; D might be TRBD1 (5 bases). Between the trimmed V and J ends, which lost 5 bases and 1 base, there was a span of 12 bases. The CDR3 runs 15 residues. Germline CDR1 SGHTA, CDR2 FQGNSA. CDR3 in DNA: TGTGCCAGCAGCCCCCGGGCAGGGAGCAATCAGCCCCAGCATTTT. Residues: CASSPRAGSNQPQHF. The full variable domain, completed using reference TRBV7-2 and TRBJ1-5, is GAGVSQSPSNKVTEKGKDVELRCDPISGHTALYWYRQSLGQGLEFLIYFQGNSAPDKSGLPSDRFSAERTGGSVSTLTIQRTQQEDSAVYLCASSPRAGSNQPQHFGDGTRLSIL.

This clonotype occurred many times. A much larger clone is a single base away; this may be a read error. V and J are TRBV20-1 and TRBJ2-5, with D uncertain. The CDR3 covers 10 residues. Looked up from germline, CDR1 is DFQATT and CDR2 is SNEGSKA (reference sequence). Trimming removed 4 bases at V and 3 bases at J, with 3 bases between. CDR3 nucleotides: TGCAGTGCTATAGAAGAGACCCAGTACTTC. It codes for CSAIEETQYF.

This clonotype was seen more than once but under ten times. The V call is TRBV5-1, the J call TRBJ2-6, with unresolved D. The CDR3 length is 17 residues. The germline V gene encodes CDR1 SGHRS and CDR2 YFSETQ. Between the trimmed V and J ends, which lost 4 bases and 0 bases, there was a span of 14 bases. CDR3 sequence reads: CASSRTATLSGANVLTF. The CDR3, as DNA: TGCGCCAGCAGCAGGACCGCCACCCTCTCTGGGGCCAACGTCCTGACTTTC. Full variable domain (remainder filled in from reference TRBV5-1 and TRBJ2-6): KAGVTQTPRYLIKTRGQQVTLSCSPISGHRSVSWYQQTPGQGLQFLFEYFSETQRNKGNFPGRFSGRQFSNSRSEMNVSTLELGDSALYLCASSRTATLSGANVLTFGAGSRLTVL.

The rearrangement joins TRBV5-1 to TRBJ2-7, with TRBD2 matching 11 bases. The CDR3 runs to 20 residues. V shed 0 bases, J shed 2 bases, and the junction held 16 bases outside the gene matches. The V gene's germline CDR1 is SGHRS and CDR2 YFSETQ. The CDR3 coding sequence is TGCGCCAGCAGCTTGGTAGGGGGAGGGCTAGCGGGAGGCCCTCCCTACGAGCAGTACTTC. Protein product: CASSLVGGGLAGGPPYEQYF. Together with reference TRBV5-1 and TRBJ2-7, the CDR3 gives the full variable domain: KAGVTQTPRYLIKTRGQQVTLSCSPISGHRSVSWYQQTPGQGLQFLFEYFSETQRNKGNFPGRFSGRQFSNSRSEMNVSTLELGDSALYLCASSLVGGGLAGGPPYEQYFGPGTRLTVT.

The chain uses TRBV6-1 and TRBJ1-4; D is unresolved. The CDR3 sequence is 13 residues long. V lost 5 bases, J lost 2 bases, and 6 bases lay in between. Germline values: CDR1 MNHNS, CDR2 SASEGT. The CDR3 sequence is CASSRATNEKLFF. Written as DNA, the CDR3 is TGTGCCAGCAGTAGGGCGACTAATGAAAAACTGTTTTTT.

This clonotype was detected a few times. The rearrangement links TRBV7-2 to TRBJ2-1; 11 nucleotides align to TRBD2. J lost 6 bases, V lost 5 bases, and 12 bases had no gene match. The germline V gene has CDR1 SGHTA and CDR2 FQGNSA. CDR3 length: 17 amino acids. In nucleotides, the CDR3 is TGTGCCAGCAGCCCTACTGGACTAGCGGGTTCCGTCAATGAGCAGTTCTTC. Translated, it gives CASSPTGLAGSVNEQFF.

The chain links TRBV28 to TRBJ2-7; no clear D gene. Deletions cut 6 bases from V and 0 bases from J, with 6 bases between. There are 12 residues in the CDR3. The germline V gene encodes CDR1 MDHEN and CDR2 SYDVKM. This chain's CDR3 is CASRLSSYEQYF. The DNA of the CDR3 is TGTGCCAGCAGGCTATCCTCCTACGAGCAGTACTTC.

This chain links TRBV12-3 or TRBV12-4 with TRBJ1-3; D is possibly TRBD1 (5 bases). Between the trimmed V and J ends, which lost 10 bases and 4 bases, there was a span of 14 bases. The CDR3 has 13 amino acids. CDR3 protein: CATTRASGNTIYF. The CDR3 DNA reads as TGTGCCACAACCAGGGCGTCCGGAAACACCATATATTTT.